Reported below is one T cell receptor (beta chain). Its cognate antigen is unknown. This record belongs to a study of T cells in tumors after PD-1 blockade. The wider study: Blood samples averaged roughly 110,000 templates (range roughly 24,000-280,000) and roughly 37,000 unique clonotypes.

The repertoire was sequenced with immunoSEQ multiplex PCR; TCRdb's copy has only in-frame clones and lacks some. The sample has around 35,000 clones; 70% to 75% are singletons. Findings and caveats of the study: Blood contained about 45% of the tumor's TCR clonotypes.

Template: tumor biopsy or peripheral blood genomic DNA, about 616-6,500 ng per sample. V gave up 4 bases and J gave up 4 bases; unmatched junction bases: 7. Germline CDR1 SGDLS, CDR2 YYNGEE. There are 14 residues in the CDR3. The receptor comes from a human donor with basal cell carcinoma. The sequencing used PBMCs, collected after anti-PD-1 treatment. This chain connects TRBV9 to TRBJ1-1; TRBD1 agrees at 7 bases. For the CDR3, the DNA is TGTGCCAGCAGCATAACAGGGGTTGGCACTGAAGCTTTCTTT. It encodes CASSITGVGTEAFF.